This TCR beta chain derives from a study of blood T cell repertoires in COVID-19. CDR1 and CDR2 (germline): SEHNR, FQNEAQ (reference sequence). The CDR3 is made up of 16 amino acids. Trimming at V came to 4 bases and at J to 8 bases, leaving 13 bases not matched to a gene. The repertoire was sequenced with immunoSEQ multiplex PCR; TCRdb's copy has only in-frame clones and lacks some. In the table there are around 260,000 clones, roughly 85% of which are singletons. Sequencing input: peripheral blood. The chain carries TRBV7-9 and TRBJ1-4, with TRBD1 matching over 7 bases. This clonotype originated in a human donor in a cohort sampled during active COVID-19. CDR3 region: CASSSELLIGGEKLFF. The CDR3 nucleotides read TGTGCCAGCAGCTCAGAATTGCTGATAGGGGGCGAAAAACTGTTTTTT.